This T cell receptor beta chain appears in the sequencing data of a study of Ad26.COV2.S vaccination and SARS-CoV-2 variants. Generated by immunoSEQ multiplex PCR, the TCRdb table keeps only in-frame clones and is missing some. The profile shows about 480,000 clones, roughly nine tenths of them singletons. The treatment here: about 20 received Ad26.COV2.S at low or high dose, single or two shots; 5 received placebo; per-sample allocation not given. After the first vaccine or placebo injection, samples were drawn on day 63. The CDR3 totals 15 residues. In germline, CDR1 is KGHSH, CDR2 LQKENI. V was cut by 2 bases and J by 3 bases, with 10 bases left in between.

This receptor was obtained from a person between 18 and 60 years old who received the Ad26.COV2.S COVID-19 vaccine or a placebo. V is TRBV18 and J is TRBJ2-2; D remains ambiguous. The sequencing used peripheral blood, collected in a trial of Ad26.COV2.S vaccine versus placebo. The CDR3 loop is CASSPSTSYTGELFF. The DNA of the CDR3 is TGTGCCAGCTCACCATCGACCTCTTACACCGGGGAGCTGTTTTTT.